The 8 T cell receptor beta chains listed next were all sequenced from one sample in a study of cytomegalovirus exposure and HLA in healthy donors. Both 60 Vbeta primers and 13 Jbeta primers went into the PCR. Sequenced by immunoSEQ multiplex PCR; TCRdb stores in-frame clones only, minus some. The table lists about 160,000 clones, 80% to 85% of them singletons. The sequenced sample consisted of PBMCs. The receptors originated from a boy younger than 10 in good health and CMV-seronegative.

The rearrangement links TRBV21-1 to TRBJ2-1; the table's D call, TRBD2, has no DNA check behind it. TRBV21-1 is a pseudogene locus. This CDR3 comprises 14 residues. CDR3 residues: CATPRGGPYNEQFF. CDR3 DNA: TGTGCCACCCCTCGGGGGGGGCCCTACAATGAGCAGTTCTTC.

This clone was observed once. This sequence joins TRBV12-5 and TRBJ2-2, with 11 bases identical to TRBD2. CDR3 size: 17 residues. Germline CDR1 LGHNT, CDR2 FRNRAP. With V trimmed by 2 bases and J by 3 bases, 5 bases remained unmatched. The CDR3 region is CASGLMGLADYTGELFF. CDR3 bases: TGTGCTAGTGGTTTGATGGGACTAGCGGACTACACCGGGGAGCTGTTTTTT.

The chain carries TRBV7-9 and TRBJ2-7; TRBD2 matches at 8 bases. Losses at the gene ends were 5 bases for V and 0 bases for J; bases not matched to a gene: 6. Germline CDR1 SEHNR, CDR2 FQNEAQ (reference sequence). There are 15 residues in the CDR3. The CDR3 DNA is TGTGCCAGCAGCGGAGTAGCGGGGAGCTCCTACGAGCAGTACTTC. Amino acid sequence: CASSGVAGSSYEQYF.

The CDR3: CASSTDSTDTQYF. CDR3 coding DNA: TGTGCCAGCAGCACGGACTCCACAGATACGCAGTATTTT. The genes are TRBV5-4 and TRBJ2-3, with TRBD2 as a possible D gene (5 bases). The CDR3 loop spans 13 amino acids. V gave up 4 bases and J gave up 2 bases, with 8 bases separating them. Germline values: CDR1 SGHNT, CDR2 YYREEE (reference sequence).

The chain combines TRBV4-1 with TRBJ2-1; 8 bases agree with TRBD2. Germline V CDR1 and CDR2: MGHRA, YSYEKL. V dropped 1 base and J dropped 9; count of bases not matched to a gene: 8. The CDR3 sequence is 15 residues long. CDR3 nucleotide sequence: TGCGCCAGCAGCCAAGTGGACCTAGCGGGCGGTGAGCAGTTCTTC. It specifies CASSQVDLAGGEQFF.

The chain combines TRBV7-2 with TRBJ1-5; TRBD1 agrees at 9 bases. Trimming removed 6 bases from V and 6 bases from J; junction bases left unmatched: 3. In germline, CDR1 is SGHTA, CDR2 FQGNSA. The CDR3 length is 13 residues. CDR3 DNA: TGTGCCAGCAGTACAGGGGGCGGTCAGCCCCAGCATTTT. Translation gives CASSTGGGQPQHF.

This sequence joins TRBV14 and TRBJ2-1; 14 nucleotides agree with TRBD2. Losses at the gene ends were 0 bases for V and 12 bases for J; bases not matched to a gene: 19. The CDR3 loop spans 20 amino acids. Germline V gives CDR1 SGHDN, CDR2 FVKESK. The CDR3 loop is CASSQDVSGTSGGRRGVQFF. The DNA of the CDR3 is TGTGCCAGCAGCCAAGATGTTAGTGGGACTAGCGGGGGCCGTCGGGGGGTGCAGTTCTTC.

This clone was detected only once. The CDR3: CASSSAGLAGEETQYF. As DNA, the CDR3 is TGTGCCAGCAGCTCCGCCGGGCTAGCGGGAGAAGAGACCCAGTACTTC. This chain links TRBV7-9 with TRBJ2-5; 10 nucleotides align to TRBD2. V dropped 4 bases and J dropped 3; count of bases not matched to a gene: 8. Germline values: CDR1 SEHNR, CDR2 FQNEAQ (reference sequence). The CDR3 extends over 16 amino acids.